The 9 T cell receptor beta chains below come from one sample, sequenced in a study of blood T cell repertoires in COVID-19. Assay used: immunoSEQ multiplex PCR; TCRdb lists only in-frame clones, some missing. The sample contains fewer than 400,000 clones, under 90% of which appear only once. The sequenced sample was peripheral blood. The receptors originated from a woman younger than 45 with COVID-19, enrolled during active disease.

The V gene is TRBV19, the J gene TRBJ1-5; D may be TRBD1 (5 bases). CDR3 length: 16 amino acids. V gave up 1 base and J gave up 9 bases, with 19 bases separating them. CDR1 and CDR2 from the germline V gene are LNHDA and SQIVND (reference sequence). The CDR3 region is CASSIVETVGLGPQHF. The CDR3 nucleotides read TGTGCCAGTAGTATAGTTGAGACAGTGGGGTTAGGGCCCCAGCATTTT.

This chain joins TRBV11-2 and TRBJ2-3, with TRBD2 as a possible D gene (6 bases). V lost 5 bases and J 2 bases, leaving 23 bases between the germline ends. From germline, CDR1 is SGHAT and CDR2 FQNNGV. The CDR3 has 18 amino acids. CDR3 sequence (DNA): TGTGCCAGCAGCCCAGCCTACGACCTTGGGGGGATCACAGATACGCAGTATTTT. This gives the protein CASSPAYDLGGITDTQYF.

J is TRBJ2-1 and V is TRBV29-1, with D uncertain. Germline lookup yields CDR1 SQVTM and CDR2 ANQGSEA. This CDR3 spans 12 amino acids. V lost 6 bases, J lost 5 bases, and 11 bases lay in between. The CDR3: CSVEAPNNEQFF. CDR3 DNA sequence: TGCAGCGTCGAGGCCCCTAACAATGAGCAGTTCTTC.

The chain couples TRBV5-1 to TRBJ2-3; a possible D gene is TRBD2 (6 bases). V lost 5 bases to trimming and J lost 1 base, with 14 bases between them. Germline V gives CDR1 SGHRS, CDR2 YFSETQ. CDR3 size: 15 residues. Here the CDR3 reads CASRLSGEGTDTQYF. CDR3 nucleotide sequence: TGCGCCAGCAGGTTGTCGGGAGAAGGCACAGATACGCAGTATTTT.

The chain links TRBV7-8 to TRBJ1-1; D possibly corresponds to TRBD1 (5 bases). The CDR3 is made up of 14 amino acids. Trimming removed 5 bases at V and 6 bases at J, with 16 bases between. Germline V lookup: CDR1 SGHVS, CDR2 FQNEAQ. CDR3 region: CASSPQGFLAEAFF. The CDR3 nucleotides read TGTGCCAGCAGCCCGCAGGGATTCCTGGCTGAAGCTTTCTTT.

CDR3 loop: CASSLTSGEQFF. For the CDR3, the DNA is TGTGCCAGCAGCCTGACTAGCGGGGAGCAGTTCTTC. This chain connects TRBV7-8 to TRBJ2-1; 10 bases line up with TRBD2. Germline lookup yields CDR1 SGHVS and CDR2 FQNEAQ. The CDR3 is 12 residues long. The V and J ends lost 5 bases and 10 bases, in that order; junction bases with no gene match: 2.

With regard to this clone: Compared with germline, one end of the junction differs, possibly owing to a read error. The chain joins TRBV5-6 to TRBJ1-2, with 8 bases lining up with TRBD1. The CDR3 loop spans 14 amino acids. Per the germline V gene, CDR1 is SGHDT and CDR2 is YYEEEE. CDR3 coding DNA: TGTGCCAGCAGCTTGGCGGGACAGGAGCAGTTGGGTTCCTTC. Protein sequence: CASSLAGQEQLGSF. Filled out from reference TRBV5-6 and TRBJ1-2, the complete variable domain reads DAGVTQSPTHLIKTRGQQVTLRCSPKSGHDTVSWYQQALGQGPQFIFQYYEEEERQRGNFPDRFSGHQFPNYSSELNVNALLLGDSALYLCASSLAGQEQLGSFGSGTRLTVV.

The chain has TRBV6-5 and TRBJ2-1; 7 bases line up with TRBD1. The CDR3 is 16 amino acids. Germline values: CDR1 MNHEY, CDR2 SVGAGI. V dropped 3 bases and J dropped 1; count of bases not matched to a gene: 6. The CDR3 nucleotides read TGTGCCAGCAGTTATAGGGCGACAGGGTCCTACAATGAGCAGTTCTTC. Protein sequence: CASSYRATGSYNEQFF.

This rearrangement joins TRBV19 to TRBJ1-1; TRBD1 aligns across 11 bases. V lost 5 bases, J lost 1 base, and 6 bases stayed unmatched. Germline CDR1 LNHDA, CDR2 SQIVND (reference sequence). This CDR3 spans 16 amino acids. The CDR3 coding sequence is TGTGCCAGTAGTGGACAGGGGGCAACTTGGAACACTGAAGCTTTCTTT. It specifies CASSGQGATWNTEAFF.